This T cell receptor (beta chain) stems from a study of T cells in Graves' hyperthyroidism and ophthalmopathy. In this sample, this clonotype turned up many times. Antigen: not known. Absent ophthalmopathy progression within 18 months defined stable Graves' hyperthyroidism. The study based diagnoses on clinical symptoms, serum thyroxine and TRAb, thyroid ultrasound and orbital computed tomography. Findings and caveats of the study: From stable hyperthyroidism, ophthalmopathy was set apart by a 13 V-J model. Clonotypes that were expanded in thyroid above 0.001 mostly appeared in blood too.

The CDR3 runs to 15 residues. The V and J ends lost 4 bases and 8 bases, in that order; junction bases with no gene match: 10. CDR1 is SGHTA, CDR2 FQGNSA, per germline. Regions amplified from RNA transcripts were the TCR beta CDR3 regions. TCR CDR3 regions were first amplified by RT-PCR with HTBI primers. TCRdb re-called the multiplex PCR reads through MiXCR, storing one row per CDR3 protein. The repertoire holds more than 150,000 distinct CDR3 sequences, with over 15% as singletons. The chain employs TRBV7-2 and TRBJ1-2; the match to TRBD1 covers 10 bases. This clonotype originated in a woman between 50 and 59 years old with Graves' hyperthyroidism. The specimen sequenced was blood. CDR3 coding DNA: TGTGCCAGCAGCTCGCCGGGGACAGGGGAACTCGGCTACACCTTC. It yields the protein CASSSPGTGELGYTF.